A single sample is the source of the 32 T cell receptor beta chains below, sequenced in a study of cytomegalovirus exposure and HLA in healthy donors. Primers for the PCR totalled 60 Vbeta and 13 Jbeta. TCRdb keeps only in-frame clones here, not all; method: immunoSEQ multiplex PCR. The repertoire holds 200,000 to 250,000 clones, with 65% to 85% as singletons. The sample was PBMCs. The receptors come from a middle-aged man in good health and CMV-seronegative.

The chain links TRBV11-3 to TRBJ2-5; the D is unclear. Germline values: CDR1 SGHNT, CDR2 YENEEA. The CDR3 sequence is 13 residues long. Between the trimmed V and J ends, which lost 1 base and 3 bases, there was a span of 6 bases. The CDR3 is CASSLGLEETQYF. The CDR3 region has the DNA TGTGCCAGCAGCTTAGGTCTAGAAGAGACCCAGTACTTC.

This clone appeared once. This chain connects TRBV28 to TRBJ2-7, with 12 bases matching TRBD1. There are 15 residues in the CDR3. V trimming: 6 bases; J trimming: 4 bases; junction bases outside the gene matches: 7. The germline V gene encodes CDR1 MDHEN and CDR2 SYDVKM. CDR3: CASSLGTGGRYEQYF. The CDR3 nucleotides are TGTGCCAGCAGCCTCGGGACAGGGGGCCGGTACGAGCAGTACTTC.

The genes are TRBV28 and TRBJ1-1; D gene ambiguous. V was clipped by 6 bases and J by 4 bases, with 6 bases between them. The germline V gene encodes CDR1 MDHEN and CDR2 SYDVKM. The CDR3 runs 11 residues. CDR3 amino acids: CASRALTEAFF. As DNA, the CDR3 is TGTGCCAGCAGGGCCCTCACTGAAGCTTTCTTT.

The CDR3 reads CASSGGGSSYEQYF. The CDR3, as DNA: TGTGCCAGCAGCGGGGGGGGGAGCTCCTACGAGCAGTACTTC. V gene TRBV5-4 combines with J gene TRBJ2-7, with TRBD2 matching 7 bases. The germline V gene has CDR1 SGHNT and CDR2 YYREEE (reference sequence). J gave up 0 bases and V 4 bases, and 4 bases lay outside the gene matches. The CDR3 is 14 residues long.

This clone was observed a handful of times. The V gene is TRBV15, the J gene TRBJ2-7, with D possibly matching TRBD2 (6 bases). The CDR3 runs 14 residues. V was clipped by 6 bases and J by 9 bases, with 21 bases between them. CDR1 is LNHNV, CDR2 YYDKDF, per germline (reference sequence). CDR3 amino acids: CATSGAGLLSGQYF. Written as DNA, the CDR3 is TGTGCCACCAGTGGGGCGGGACTCCTATCGGGGCAGTACTTC. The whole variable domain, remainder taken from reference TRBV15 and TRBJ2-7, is DAMVIQNPRYQVTQFGKPVTLSCSQTLNHNVMYWYQQKSSQAPKLLFHYYDKDFNNEADTPDNFQSRRPNTSFCFLDIRSPGLGDTAMYLCATSGAGLLSGQYFGPGTRLTVT.

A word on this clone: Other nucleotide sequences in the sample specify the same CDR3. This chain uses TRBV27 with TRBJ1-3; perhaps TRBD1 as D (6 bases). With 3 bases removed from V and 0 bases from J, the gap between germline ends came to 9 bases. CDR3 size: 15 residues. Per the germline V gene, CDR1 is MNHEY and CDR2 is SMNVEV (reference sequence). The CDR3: CASSFRGGSGNTIYF. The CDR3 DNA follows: TGTGCCAGCAGTTTCCGAGGGGGCTCTGGAAACACCATATATTTT.

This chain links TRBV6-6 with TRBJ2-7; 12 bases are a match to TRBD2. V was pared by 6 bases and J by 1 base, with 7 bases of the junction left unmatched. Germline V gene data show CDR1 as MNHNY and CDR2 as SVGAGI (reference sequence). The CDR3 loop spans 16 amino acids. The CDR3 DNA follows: TGTGCCAGCAGCGCGGGACTAGCGGGCCGATCCTACGAGCAGTACTTC. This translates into CASSAGLAGRSYEQYF.

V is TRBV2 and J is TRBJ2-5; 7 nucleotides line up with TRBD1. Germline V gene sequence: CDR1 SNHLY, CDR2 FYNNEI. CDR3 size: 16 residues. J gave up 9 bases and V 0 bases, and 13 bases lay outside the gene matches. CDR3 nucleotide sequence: TGTGCCAGCAGTGAAGCGCGAACAGGGGTGTCCGGCGCCCAGTACTTC. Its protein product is CASSEARTGVSGAQYF.

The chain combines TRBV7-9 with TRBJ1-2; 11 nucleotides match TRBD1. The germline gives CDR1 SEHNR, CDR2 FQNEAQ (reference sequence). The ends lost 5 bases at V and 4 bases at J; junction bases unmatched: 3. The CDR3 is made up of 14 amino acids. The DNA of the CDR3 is TGTGCCAGCAGCAGGGACAGGGGGATCTATGGCTACACCTTC. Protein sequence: CASSRDRGIYGYTF.

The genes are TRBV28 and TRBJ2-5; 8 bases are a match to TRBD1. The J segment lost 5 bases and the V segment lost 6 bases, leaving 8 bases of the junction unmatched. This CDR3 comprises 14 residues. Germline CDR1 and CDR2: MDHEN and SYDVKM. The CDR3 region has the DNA TGTGCCAGCAGCCGGGACAGGTTGGAGGAGACCCAGTACTTC. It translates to CASSRDRLEETQYF. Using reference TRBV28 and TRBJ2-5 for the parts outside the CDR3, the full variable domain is DVKVTQSSRYLVKRTGEKVFLECVQDMDHENMFWYRQDPGLGLRLIYFSYDVKMKEKGDIPEGYSVSREKKERFSLILESASTNQTSMYLCASSRDRLEETQYFGPGTRLLVL.

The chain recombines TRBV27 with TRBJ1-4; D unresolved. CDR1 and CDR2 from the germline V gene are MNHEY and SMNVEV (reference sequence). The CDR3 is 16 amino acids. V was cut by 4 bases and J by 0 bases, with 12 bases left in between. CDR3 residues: CASSSYPEATNEKLFF. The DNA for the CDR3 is TGTGCCAGCAGTTCCTACCCTGAAGCAACTAATGAAAAACTGTTTTTT.

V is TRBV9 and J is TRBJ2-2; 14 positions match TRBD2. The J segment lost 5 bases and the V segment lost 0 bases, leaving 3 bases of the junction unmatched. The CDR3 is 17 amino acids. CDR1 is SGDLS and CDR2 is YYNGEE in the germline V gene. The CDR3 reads CASSVAGTSGRTGELFF. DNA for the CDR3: TGTGCCAGCAGCGTAGCTGGGACTAGCGGGAGAACCGGGGAGCTGTTTTTT.

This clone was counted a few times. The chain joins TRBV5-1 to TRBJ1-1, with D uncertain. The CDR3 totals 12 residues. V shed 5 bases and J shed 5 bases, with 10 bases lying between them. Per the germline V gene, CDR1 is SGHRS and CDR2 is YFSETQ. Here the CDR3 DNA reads TGCGCCAGCAGTTGGACGGGAACTGAAGCTTTCTTT. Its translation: CASSWTGTEAFF.

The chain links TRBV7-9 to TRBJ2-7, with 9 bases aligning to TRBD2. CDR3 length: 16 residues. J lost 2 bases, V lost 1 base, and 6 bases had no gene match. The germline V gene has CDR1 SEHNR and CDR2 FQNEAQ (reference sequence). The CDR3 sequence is CASSLGGSGSPYEQYF. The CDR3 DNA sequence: TGTGCCAGCAGCTTAGGGGGTAGCGGGAGTCCCTACGAGCAGTACTTC.

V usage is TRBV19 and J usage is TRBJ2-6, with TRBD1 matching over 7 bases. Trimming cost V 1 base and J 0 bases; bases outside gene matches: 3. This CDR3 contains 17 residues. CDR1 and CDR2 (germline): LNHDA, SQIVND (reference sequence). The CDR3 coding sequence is TGTGCCAGTAGTATAGGACAGGGCGTCTCTGGGGCCAACGTCCTGACTTTC. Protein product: CASSIGQGVSGANVLTF.

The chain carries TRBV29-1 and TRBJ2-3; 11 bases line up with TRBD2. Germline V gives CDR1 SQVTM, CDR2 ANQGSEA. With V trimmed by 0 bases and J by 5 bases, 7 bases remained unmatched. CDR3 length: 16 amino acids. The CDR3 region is CSVEERTSGSGDTQYF. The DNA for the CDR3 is TGCAGCGTTGAAGAGAGAACTAGCGGGAGTGGAGATACGCAGTATTTT.

The CDR3 loop reads CASSWENSGYGYTF. As DNA, the CDR3 is TGTGCCAGCAGCTGGGAGAATTCCGGGTATGGCTACACCTTC. The rearrangement joins TRBV5-4 to TRBJ1-2; D call uncertain. The CDR3 length is 14 residues. Germline-derived CDR1 and CDR2 are SGHNT and YYREEE (reference sequence). Trimming shortened V by 3 bases and J by 5 bases, and 14 bases separated the two germline ends.

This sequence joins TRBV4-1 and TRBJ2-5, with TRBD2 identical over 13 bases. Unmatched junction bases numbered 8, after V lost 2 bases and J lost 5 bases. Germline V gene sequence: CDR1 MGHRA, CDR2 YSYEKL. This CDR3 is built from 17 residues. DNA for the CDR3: TGCGCCAGCAGCCAAACAACTAGCGGGAGGGCCCGGGAGACCCAGTACTTC. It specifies CASSQTTSGRARETQYF.

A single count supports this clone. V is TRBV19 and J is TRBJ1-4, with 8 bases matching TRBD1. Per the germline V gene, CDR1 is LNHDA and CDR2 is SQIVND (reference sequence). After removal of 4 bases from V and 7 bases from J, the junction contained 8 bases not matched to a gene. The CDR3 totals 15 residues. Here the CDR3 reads CASSTYDRGGEKLFF. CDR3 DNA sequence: TGTGCCAGTAGTACTTACGACAGGGGAGGTGAAAAACTGTTTTTT.

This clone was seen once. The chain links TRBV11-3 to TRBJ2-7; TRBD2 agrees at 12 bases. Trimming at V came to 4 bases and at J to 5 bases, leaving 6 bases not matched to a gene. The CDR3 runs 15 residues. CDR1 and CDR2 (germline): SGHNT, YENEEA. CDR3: CASSSRTSGTDEQYF. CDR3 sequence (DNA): TGTGCCAGCAGCTCCCGGACTAGCGGGACGGACGAGCAGTACTTC.

CDR3 region: CASSDTSGSGTGELFF. The CDR3 DNA sequence: TGCGCCAGCAGCGATACAAGCGGGAGTGGCACCGGGGAGCTGTTTTTT. This chain joins TRBV5-1 and TRBJ2-2; 8 positions agree with TRBD2. The V gene's germline CDR1 is SGHRS and CDR2 YFSETQ. Trimming took 4 bases from V and 4 from J; bases not matched to a gene: 9. This CDR3 is 16 amino acids long.

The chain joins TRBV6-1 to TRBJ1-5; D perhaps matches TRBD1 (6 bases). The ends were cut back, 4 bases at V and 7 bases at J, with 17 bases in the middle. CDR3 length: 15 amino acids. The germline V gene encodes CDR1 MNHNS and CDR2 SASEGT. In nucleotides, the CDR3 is TGTGCCAGCAGTGGAGATCGGGGGGCTCGGCAGCCCCAGCATTTT. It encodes CASSGDRGARQPQHF.

The CDR3 coding sequence is TGTGCCAGCAGCGCAGGAGGGACAGAGAACACTGAAGCTTTCTTT. Amino acids: CASSAGGTENTEAFF. The chain is built from TRBV9 and TRBJ1-1; the match to TRBD1 covers 7 bases. V shed 3 bases and J 1 base; nucleotides not matched to a gene: 6. The CDR3 loop spans 15 amino acids. CDR1 SGDLS and CDR2 YYNGEE come from the germline V gene.

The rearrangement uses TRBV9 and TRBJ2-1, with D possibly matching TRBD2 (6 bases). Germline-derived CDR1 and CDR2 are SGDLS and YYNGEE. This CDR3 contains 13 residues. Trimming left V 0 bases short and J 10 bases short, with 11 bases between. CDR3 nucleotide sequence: TGTGCCAGCAGCGTAGAGGGGAGGAGCGAGCAGTTCTTC. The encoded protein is CASSVEGRSEQFF.

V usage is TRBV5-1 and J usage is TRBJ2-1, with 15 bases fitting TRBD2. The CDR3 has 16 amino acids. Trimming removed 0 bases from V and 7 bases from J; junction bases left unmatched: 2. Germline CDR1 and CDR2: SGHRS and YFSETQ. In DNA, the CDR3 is TGCGCCAGCAGCTTGGAAGGGACTAGCGGGAGGAATGAGCAGTTCTTC. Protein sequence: CASSLEGTSGRNEQFF. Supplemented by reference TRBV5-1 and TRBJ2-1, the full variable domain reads KAGVTQTPRYLIKTRGQQVTLSCSPISGHRSVSWYQQTPGQGLQFLFEYFSETQRNKGNFPGRFSGRQFSNSRSEMNVSTLELGDSALYLCASSLEGTSGRNEQFFGPGTRLTVL.

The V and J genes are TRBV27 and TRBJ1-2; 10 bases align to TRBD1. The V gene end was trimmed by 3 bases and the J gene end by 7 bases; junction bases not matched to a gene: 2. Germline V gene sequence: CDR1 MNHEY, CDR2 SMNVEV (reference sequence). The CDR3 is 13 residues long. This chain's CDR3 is CASSFGTGVGYTF. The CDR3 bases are TGTGCCAGCAGTTTTGGGACAGGGGTTGGCTACACCTTC.

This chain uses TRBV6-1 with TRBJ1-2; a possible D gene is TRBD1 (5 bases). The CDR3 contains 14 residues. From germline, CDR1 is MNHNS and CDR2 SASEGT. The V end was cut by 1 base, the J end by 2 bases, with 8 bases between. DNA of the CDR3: TGTGCCAGCAGTGAAGGACAGCCGAACTATGGCTACACCTTC. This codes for CASSEGQPNYGYTF.

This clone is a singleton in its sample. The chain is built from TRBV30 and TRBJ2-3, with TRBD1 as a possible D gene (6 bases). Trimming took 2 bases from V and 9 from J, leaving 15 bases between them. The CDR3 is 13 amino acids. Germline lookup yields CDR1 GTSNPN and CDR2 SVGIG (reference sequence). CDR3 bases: TGTGCCTGGAGTTCTCAAGGGGGTCGGACGCAGTATTTT. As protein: CAWSSQGGRTQYF. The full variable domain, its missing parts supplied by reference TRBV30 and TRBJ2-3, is SQTIHQWPATLVQPVGSPLSLECTVEGTSNPNLYWYRQAAGRGLQLLFYSVGIGQISSEVPQNLSASRPQDRQFILSSKKLLLSDSGFYLCAWSSQGGRTQYFGPGTRLTVL.

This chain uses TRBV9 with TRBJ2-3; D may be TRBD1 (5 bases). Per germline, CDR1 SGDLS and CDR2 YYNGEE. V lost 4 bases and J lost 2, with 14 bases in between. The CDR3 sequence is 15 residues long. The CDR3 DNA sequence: TGTGCCAGCAGCCCCCGGGCAGGGAACACAGATACGCAGTATTTT. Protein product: CASSPRAGNTDTQYF.

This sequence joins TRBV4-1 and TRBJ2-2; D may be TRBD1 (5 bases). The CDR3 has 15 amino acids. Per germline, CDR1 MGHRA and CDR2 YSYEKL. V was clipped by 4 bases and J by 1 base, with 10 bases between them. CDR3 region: CASSLRVLNTGELFF. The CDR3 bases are TGCGCCAGCAGCCTCAGGGTATTGAACACCGGGGAGCTGTTTTTT.

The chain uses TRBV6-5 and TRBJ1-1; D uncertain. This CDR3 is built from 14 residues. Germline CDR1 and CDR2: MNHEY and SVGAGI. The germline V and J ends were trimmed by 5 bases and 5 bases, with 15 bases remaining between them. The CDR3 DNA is TGTGCCAGCAGTGAATGGGCGGGGAGGACTGAAGCTTTCTTT. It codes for CASSEWAGRTEAFF.

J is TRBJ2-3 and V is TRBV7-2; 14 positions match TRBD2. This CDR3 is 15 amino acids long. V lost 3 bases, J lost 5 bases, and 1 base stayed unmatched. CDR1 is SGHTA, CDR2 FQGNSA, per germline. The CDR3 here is CASSFGLAGGDTQYF. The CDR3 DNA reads TGTGCCAGCAGCTTCGGACTAGCGGGAGGAGATACGCAGTATTTT.